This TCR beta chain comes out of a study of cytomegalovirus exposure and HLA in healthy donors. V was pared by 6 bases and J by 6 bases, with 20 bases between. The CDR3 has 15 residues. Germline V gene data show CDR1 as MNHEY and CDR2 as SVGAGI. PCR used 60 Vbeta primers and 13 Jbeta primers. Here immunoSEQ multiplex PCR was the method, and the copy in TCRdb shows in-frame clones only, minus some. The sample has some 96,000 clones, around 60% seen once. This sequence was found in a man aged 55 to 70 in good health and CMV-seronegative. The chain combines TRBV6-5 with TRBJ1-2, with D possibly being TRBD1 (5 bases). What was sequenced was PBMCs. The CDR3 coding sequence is TGTGCCAGCAGCCACGCGTCCGACAGACAAAATGGCTACACCTTC. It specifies CASSHASDRQNGYTF.